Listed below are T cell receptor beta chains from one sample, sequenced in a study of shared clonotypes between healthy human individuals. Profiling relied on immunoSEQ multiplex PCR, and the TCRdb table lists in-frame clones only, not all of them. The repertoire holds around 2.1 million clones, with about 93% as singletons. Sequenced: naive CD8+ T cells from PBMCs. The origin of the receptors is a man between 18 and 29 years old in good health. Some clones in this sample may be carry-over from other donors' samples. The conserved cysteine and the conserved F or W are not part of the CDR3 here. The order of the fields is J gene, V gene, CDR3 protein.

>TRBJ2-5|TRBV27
ASRHREDRETQY
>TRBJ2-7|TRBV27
ASSLGHEQY
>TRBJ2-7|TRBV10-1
ASPPGQGNAYEQY
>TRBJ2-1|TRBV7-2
ASSQIAATYNEQF
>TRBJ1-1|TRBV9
ASSVGPGRNTEAF
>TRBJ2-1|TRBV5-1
ASSLSSGIYNEQF
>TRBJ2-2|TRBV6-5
ASSYGFGELF
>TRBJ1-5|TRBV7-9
ASSPGLSNQPQH
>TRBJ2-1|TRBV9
ASSVRDTIKGPIYNEQF
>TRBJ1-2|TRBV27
ASSTAGGNYGYT
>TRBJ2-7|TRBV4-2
ASSEGTHISYEQY
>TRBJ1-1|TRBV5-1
ASSWGTRANTEAF
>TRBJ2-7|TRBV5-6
ASRSGTGSHEQY
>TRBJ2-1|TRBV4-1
ASSQDLRVSSYNEQF
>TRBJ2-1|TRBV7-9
ASSRRDYLEQF
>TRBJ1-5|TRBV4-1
ASSQTHHSNQPQH
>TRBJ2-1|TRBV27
ASSWSGVAYNEQF
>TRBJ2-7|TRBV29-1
SALAGAYEQY
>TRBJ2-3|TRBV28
ASSLYPTLSAGATDTQY
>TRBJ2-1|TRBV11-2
ASSSYGGSSYNEQF
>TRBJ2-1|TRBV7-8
ASSLEGGLYNEQF
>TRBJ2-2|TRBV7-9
ASSSRDRVPSTGELF
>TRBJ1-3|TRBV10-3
AIAGGPSGNTIY
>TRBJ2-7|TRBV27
ASSLLANYEQY
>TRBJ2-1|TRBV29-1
SALRVGSYNEQF
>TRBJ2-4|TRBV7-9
ASSPFLIAKNIQY
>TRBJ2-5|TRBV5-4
ASSLIPRVGLEETQY
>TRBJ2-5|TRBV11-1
ASSLVSGILDQY
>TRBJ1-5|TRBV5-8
ASSLGTGVVGPQH